The T cell receptor beta chain described here comes from a study of blood T cell repertoires in COVID-19. Study-level background: PBMCs, B-cell-depleted T cells, or T cells provided the cDNA or gDNA that made up the material.

Clones were read by immunoSEQ multiplex PCR, and TCRdb kept only the in-frame ones, dropping some. This repertoire shows 55,000 to 80,000 clones, roughly 90% found once; its top ten account for 25% to 35%. This clone was seen a single time. Looked up from germline, CDR1 is SQVTM and CDR2 is ANQGSEA. The CDR3 has 14 residues. V shed 7 bases, J shed 5 bases, and the junction held 9 bases outside the gene matches. This clonotype originated in a man aged 50 or older with acute or convalescent COVID-19. The J gene is TRBJ2-5, the V gene TRBV29-1; 11 bases are a match to TRBD1. Sequenced sample: peripheral blood. The CDR3 is CSAGGTGGSETQYF. The CDR3 nucleotides read TGCAGCGCGGGAGGGACAGGGGGATCTGAGACCCAGTACTTC.